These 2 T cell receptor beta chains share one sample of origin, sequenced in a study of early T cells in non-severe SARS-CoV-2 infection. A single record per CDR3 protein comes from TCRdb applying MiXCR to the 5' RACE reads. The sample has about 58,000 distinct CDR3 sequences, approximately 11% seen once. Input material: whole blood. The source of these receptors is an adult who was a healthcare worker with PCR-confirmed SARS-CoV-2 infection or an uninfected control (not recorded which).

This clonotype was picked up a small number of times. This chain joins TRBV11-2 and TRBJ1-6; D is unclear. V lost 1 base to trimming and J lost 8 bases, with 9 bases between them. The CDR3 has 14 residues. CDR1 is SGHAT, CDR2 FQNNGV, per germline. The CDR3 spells CASSLGLRYSPLHF. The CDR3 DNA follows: TGTGCCAGCAGCTTAGGGCTCAGGTATTCACCCCTCCACTTT.

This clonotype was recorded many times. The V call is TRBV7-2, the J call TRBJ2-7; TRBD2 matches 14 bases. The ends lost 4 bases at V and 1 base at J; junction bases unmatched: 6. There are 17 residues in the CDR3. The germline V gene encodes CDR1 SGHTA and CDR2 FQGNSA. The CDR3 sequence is CASSSPGTSGGSYEQYF. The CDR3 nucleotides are TGTGCCAGCAGCTCCCCGGGGACTAGCGGGGGATCCTACGAGCAGTACTTC.